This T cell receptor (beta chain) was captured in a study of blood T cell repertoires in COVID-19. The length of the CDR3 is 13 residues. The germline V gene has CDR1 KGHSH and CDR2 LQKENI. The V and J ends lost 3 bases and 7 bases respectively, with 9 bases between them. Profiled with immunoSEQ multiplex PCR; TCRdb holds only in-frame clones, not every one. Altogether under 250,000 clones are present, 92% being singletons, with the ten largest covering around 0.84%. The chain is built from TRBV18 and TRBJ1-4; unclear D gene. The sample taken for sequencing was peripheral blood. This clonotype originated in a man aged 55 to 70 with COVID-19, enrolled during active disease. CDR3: CASSPDSGEKLFF. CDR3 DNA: TGTGCCAGCTCACCCGACTCGGGTGAAAAACTGTTTTTT.